Included here is one T cell receptor (beta chain) sequence, with context. Trimming took 4 bases from V and 3 from J; bases not matched to a gene: 4. Germline V gene data show CDR1 as SGHRS and CDR2 as YFSETQ. CDR3 length: 14 amino acids. TCRdb's table, derived via immunoSEQ multiplex PCR, lists solely in-frame clones and lacks some. The table lists about 110,000 clones, around 93% of them singletons. This sample is part of a study of OX40 agonist ivuxolimab in advanced cancers. The overall study: Two cutaneous melanoma patients and one hepatocellular carcinoma patient, three in all, had partial responses.

The rearrangement uses TRBV5-1 and TRBJ2-1, with 7 bases fitting TRBD2. The receptor comes from an adult with an advanced solid tumor such as melanoma, head and neck, liver or kidney cancer. The specimen was CD4+ or CD8+ T cells sorted from blood, collected in a trial of the OX40 agonist ivuxolimab. The CDR3 nucleotides are TGCGCCAGCAGCGTAGCTAGCGGCTACAATGAGCAGTTCTTC. Its translation: CASSVASGYNEQFF.